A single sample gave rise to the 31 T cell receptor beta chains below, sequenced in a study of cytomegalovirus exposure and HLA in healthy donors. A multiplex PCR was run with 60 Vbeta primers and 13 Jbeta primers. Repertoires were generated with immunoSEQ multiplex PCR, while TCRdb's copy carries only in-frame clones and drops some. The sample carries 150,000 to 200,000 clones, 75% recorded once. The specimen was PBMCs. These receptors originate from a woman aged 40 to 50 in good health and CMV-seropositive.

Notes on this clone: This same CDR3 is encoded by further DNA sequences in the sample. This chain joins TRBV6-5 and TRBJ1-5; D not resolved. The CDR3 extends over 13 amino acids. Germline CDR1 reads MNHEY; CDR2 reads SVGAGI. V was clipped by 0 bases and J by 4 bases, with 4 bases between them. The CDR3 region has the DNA TGTGCCAGCAGTTACTCAGCTAATCAGCCCCAGCATTTT. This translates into CASSYSANQPQHF.

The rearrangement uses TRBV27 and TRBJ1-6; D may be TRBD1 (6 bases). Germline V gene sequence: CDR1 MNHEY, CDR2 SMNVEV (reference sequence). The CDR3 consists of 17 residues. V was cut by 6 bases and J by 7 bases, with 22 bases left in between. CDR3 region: CASSYWPSTGNNSPLHF. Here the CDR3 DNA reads TGTGCCAGCAGCTATTGGCCGTCTACAGGGAACAATTCACCCCTCCACTTT.

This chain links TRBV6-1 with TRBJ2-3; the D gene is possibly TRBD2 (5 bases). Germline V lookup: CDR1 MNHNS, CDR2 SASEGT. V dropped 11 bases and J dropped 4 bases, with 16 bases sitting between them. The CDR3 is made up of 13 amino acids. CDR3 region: CALREPSPDTQYF. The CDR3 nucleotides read TGTGCCCTGAGGGAACCCTCGCCAGATACGCAGTATTTT.

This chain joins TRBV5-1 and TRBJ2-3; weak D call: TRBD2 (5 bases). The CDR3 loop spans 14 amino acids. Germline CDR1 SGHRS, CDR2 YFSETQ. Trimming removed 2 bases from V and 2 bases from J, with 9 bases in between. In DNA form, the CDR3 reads TGCGCCAGCAGCTTAAACCGGGACACAGATACGCAGTATTTT. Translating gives CASSLNRDTDTQYF.

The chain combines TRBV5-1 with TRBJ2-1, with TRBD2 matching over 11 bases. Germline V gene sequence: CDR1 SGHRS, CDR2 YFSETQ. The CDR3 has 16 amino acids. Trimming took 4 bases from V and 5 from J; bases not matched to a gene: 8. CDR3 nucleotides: TGCGCCAGCAGCCGAACGGGACTAGCGGATAACAATGAGCAGTTCTTC. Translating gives CASSRTGLADNNEQFF.

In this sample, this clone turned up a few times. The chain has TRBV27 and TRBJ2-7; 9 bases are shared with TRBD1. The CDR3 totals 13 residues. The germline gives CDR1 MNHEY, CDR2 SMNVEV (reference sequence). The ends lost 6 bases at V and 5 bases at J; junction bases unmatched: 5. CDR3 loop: CASRPGQGNEQYF. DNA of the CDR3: TGTGCCAGCAGGCCGGGACAGGGCAACGAGCAGTACTTC.

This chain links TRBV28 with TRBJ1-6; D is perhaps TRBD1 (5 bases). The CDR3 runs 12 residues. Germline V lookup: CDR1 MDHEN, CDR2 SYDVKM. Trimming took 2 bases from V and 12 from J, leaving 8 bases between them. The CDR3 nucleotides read TGTGCCAGCAGTTTACGGGGGTTACCCCTCCACTTT. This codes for CASSLRGLPLHF.

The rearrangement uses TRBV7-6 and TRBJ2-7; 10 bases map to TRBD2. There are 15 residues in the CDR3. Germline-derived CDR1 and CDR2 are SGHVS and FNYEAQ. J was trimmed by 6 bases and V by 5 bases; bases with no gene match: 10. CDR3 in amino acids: CASSAQLAGSLEQYF. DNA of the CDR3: TGTGCCAGCAGCGCGCAACTAGCGGGATCGCTCGAGCAGTACTTC.

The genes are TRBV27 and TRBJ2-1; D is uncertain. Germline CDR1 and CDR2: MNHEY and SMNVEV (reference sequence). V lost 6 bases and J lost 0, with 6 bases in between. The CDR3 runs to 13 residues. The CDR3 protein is CASRYSSYNEQFF. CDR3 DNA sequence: TGTGCCAGCAGATATAGCTCCTACAATGAGCAGTTCTTC.

CDR3 coding DNA: TGCGCCAGCAGCCCAGGGCGAGACAGGGATCCCGGGACTAGCGGACTACACTCCTACGAGCAGTACTTC. As protein: CASSPGRDRDPGTSGLHSYEQYF. This chain joins TRBV5-1 and TRBJ2-5, with 11 bases lining up with TRBD2. Gene TRBJ2-7 matches the end of the DNA better, so the J call may be wrong. CDR1 is SGHRS, CDR2 YFSETQ, per germline. CDR3 size: 23 residues.

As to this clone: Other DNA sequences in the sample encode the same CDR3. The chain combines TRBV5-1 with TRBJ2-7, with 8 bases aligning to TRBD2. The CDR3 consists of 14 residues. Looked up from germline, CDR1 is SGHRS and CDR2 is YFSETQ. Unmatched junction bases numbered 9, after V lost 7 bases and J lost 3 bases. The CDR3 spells CASGAAGAGYEQYF. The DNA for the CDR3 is TGCGCCAGCGGGGCAGCGGGGGCGGGCTACGAGCAGTACTTC.

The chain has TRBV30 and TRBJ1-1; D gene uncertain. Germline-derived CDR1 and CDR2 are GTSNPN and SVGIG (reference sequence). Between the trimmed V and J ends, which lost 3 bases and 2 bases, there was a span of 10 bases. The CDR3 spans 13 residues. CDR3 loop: CAWSSFLNTEAFF. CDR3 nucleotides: TGTGCCTGGAGCTCGTTCCTAAACACTGAAGCTTTCTTT.

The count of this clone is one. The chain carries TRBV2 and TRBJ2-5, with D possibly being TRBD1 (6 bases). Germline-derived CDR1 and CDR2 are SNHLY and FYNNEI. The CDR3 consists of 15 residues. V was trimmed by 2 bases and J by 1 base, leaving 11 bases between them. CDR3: CASSEMGRGQETQYF. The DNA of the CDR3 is TGTGCCAGCAGTGAAATGGGCAGGGGCCAAGAGACCCAGTACTTC.

In DNA form, the CDR3 reads TGTGCCAGTAGTCTCGGGGGTCAGGGCAATCAGCCCCAGCATTTT. Amino acids: CASSLGGQGNQPQHF. The J gene is TRBJ1-5, the V gene TRBV19, with D perhaps matching TRBD1 (5 bases). Germline lookup yields CDR1 LNHDA and CDR2 SQIVND (reference sequence). The CDR3 extends over 15 amino acids. V shed 5 bases and J shed 2 bases, with 13 bases lying between them.

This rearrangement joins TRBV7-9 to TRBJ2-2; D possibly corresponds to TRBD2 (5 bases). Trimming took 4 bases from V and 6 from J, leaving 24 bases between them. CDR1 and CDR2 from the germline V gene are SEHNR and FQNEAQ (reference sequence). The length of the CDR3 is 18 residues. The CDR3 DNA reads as TGTGCCAGCAGCTCGCCCACTAGGGAGACTTCGAGCTCCGGGGAGCTGTTTTTT. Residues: CASSSPTRETSSSGELFF.

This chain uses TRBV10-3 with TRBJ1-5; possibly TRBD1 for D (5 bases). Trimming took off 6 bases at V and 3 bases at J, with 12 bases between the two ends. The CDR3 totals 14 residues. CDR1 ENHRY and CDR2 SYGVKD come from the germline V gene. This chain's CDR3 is CAIRKDNPNQPQHF. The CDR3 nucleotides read TGTGCCATCAGGAAGGACAATCCCAATCAGCCCCAGCATTTT.

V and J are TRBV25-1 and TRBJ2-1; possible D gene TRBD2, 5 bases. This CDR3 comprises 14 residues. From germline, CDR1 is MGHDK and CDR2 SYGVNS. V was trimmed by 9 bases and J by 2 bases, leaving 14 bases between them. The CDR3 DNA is TGTGCCAGTGAGTCCTTGGGAGCCTACAATGAGCAGTTCTTC. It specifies CASESLGAYNEQFF.

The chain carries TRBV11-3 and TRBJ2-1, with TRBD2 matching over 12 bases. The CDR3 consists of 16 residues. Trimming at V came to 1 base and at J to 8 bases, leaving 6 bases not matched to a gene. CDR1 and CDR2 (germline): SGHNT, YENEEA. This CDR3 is CASSLGPASGRDEQFF. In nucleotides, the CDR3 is TGTGCCAGCAGCTTAGGTCCGGCTAGCGGGAGGGATGAGCAGTTCTTC.

CDR3 nucleotide sequence: TGTGCCTGGAGCTCGGACAGAACCTACGAGCAGTACTTC. Its protein product is CAWSSDRTYEQYF. The V call is TRBV30, the J call TRBJ2-7, with D possibly being TRBD1 (6 bases). Germline loops: CDR1 GTSNPN, CDR2 SVGIG (reference sequence). This CDR3 contains 13 residues. The V gene lost 3 bases and the J gene lost 2 bases, with 11 bases spanning the gap.

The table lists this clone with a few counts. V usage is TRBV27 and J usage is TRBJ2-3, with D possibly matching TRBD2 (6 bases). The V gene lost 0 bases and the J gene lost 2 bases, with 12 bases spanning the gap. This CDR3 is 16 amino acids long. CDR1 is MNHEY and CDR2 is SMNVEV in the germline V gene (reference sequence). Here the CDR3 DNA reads TGTGCCAGCAGTTTATCGGGGCGGGGACTCACAGATACGCAGTATTTT. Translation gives CASSLSGRGLTDTQYF.

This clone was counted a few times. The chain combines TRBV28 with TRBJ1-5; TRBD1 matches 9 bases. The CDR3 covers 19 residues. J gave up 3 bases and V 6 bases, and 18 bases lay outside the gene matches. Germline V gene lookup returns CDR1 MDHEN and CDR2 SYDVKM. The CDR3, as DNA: TGTGCCAGCAGGCCTCAGACCGGACAGGGGAAGGCCCTCAATCAGCCCCAGCATTTT. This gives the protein CASRPQTGQGKALNQPQHF.

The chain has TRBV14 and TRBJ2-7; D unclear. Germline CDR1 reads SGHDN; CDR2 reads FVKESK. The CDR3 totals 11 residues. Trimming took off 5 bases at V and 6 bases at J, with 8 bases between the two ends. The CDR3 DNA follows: TGTGCCAGCAGCGTCGACTTCGAGCAGTACTTC. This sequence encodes CASSVDFEQYF.

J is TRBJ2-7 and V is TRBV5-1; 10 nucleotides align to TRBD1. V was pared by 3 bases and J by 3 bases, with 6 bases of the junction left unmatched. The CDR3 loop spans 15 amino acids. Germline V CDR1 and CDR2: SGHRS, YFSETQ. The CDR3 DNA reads TGCGCCAGCAGCTCGACAGGGGGCGCCTTCTACGAGCAGTACTTC. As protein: CASSSTGGAFYEQYF.

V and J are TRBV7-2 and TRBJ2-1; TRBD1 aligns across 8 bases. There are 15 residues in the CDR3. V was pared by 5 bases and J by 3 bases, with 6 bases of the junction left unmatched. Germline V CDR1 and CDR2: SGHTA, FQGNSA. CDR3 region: CASSRRQGYYNEQFF. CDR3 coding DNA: TGTGCCAGCAGCCGACGACAGGGGTACTACAATGAGCAGTTCTTC.

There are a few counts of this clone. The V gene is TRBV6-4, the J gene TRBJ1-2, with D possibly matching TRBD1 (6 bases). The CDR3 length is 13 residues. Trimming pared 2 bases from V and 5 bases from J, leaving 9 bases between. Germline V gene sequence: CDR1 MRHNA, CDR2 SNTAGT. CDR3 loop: CASSDGGGYGYTF. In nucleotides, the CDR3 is TGTGCCAGCAGTGACGGGGGCGGTTATGGCTACACCTTC.

As DNA, the CDR3 is TGTGCCAGCAGTTTACGAGAGACTGGAAACACCATATATTTT. Amino acids: CASSLRETGNTIYF. The chain joins TRBV28 to TRBJ1-3; D is uncertain. Germline V gene data show CDR1 as MDHEN and CDR2 as SYDVKM. This CDR3 is built from 14 residues. V shed 2 bases and J shed 2 bases, with 7 bases lying between them.

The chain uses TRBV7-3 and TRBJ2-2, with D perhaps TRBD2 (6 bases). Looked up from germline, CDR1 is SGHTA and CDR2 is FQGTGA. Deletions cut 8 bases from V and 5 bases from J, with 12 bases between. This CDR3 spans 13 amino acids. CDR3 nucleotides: TGTGCCAGCGCAATGGGAGGAACCGGGGAGCTGTTTTTT. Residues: CASAMGGTGELFF.

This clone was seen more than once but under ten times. CDR3 protein: CASSDEFLAGVYEQFF. The DNA for the CDR3 is TGTGCCAGCAGTGATGAGTTTCTAGCGGGAGTCTATGAGCAGTTCTTC. J is TRBJ2-1 and V is TRBV5-6, with 10 bases matching TRBD2. The germline V gene has CDR1 SGHDT and CDR2 YYEEEE. The ends lost 5 bases at V and 8 bases at J; junction bases unmatched: 13. This CDR3 contains 16 residues. The whole variable domain, remainder taken from reference TRBV5-6 and TRBJ2-1, is DAGVTQSPTHLIKTRGQQVTLRCSPKSGHDTVSWYQQALGQGPQFIFQYYEEEERQRGNFPDRFSGHQFPNYSSELNVNALLLGDSALYLCASSDEFLAGVYEQFFGPGTRLTVL.

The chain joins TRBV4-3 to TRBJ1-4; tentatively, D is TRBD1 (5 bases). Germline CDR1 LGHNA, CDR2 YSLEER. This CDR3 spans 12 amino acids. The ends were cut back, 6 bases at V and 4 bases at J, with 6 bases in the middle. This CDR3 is CASRGLNEKLFF. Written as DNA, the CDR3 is TGCGCCAGCAGGGGGCTTAATGAAAAACTGTTTTTT.

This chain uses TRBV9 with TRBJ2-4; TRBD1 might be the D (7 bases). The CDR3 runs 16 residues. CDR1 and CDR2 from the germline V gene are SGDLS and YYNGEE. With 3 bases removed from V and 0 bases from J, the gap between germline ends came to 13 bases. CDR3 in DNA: TGTGCCAGCAGCGCCTCAGGGGGGTTAGCCAAAAACATTCAGTACTTC. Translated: CASSASGGLAKNIQYF. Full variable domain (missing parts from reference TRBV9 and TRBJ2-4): DSGVTQTPKHLITATGQRVTLRCSPRSGDLSVYWYQQSLDQGLQFLIQYYNGEERAKGNILERFSAQQFPDLHSELNLSSLELGDSALYFCASSASGGLAKNIQYFGAGTRLSVL.

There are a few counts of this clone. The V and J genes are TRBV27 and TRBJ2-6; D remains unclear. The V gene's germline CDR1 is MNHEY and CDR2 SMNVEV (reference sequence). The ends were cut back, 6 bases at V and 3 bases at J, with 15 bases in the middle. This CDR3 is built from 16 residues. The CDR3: CASRPHVLSGANVLTF. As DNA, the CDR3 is TGTGCCAGCAGACCTCACGTGCTCAGTGGGGCCAACGTCCTGACTTTC. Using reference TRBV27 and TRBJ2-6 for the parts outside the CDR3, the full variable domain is EAQVTQNPRYLITVTGKKLTVTCSQNMNHEYMSWYRQDPGLGLRQIYYSMNVEVTDKGDVPEGYKVSRKEKRNFPLILESPSPNQTSLYFCASRPHVLSGANVLTFGAGSRLTVL.